A few counts support the clone carrying this TCR beta chain. V was clipped by 3 bases and J by 4 bases, with 15 bases between them. Germline V lookup: CDR1 SNHLY, CDR2 FYNNEI. The CDR3 consists of 15 residues. The entry originates in a study of blood T cell repertoires in COVID-19. TCRdb's table, derived via immunoSEQ multiplex PCR, lists solely in-frame clones and lacks some. The sample consists of under 250,000 clones, approximately 81% of them appearing once. Sequencing was performed on peripheral blood. This chain connects TRBV2 to TRBJ1-1; D is undetermined. This clonotype was obtained from a woman aged 60-70 years who had recovered from COVID-19. The CDR3 here is CASSDMRVGSTEAFF. Written as DNA, the CDR3 is TGTGCCAGCAGTGATATGAGGGTCGGGAGCACTGAAGCTTTCTTT.